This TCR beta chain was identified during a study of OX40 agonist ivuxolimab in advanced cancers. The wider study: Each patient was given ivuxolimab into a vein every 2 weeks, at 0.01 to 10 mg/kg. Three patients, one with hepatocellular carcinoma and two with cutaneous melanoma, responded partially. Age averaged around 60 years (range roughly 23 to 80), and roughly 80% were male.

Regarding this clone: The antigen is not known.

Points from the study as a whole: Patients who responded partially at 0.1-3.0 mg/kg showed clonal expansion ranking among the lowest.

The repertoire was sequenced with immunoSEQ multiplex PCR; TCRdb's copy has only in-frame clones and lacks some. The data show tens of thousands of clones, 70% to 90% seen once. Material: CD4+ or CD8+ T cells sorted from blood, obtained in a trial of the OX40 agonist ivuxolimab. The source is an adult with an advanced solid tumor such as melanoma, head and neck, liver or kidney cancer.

This chain's CDR3 is CASSPGGTPFARIYEQYF. In nucleotides, the CDR3 is TGTGCCAGCAGCCCCGGTGGGACACCTTTTGCGCGGATCTACGAGCAGTACTTC. This chain joins TRBV5-4 and TRBJ2-7; possibly TRBD1 for D (6 bases). The CDR3 is 18 residues long. Germline V gene lookup returns CDR1 SGHNT and CDR2 YYREEE (reference sequence). Trimming removed 4 bases at V and 3 bases at J, with 26 bases between.